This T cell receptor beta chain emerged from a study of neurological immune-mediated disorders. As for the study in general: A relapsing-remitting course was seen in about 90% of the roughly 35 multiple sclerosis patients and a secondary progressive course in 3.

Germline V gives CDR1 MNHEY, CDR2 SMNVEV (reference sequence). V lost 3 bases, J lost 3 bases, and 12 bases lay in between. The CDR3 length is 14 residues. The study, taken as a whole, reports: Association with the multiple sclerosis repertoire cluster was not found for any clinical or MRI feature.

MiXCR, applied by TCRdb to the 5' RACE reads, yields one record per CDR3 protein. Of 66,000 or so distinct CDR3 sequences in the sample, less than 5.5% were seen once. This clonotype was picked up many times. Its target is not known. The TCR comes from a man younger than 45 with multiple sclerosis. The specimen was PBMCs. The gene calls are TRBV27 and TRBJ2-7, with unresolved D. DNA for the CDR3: TGTGCCAGCAGTTTTTACCCGAACAGCTACGAGCAGTACTTC. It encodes CASSFYPNSYEQYF.